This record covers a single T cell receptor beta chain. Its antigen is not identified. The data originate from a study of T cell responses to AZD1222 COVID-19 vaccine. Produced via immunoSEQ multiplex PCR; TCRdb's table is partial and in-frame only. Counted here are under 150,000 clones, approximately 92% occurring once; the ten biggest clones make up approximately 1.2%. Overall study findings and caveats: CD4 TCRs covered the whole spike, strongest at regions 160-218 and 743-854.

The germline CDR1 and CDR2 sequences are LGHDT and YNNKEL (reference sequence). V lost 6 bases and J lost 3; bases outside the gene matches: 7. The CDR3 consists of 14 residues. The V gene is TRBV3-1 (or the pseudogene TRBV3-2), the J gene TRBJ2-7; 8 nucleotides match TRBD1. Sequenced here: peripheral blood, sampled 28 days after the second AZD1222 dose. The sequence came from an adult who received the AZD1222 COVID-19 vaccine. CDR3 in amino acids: CASRPDRAYYEQYF. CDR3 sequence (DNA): TGTGCCAGCAGACCGGACAGGGCTTACTACGAGCAGTACTTC.